Listed here are 21 T cell receptor beta chains from one sample, sequenced in a study of T cell responses to AZD1222 COVID-19 vaccine listed by TCRdb under 2021. Receptors were amplified or captured by the immunoSEQ multiplex PCR assay. The clones in this table, taken by TCRdb from immuneACCESS, are in-frame only. Not every clone is retained; where verified, under half of the shortfall comes from an unresolved V gene, and the cause of the rest is unknown. The table for this sample lists some 130,000 clones; 93% of them were counted only once. The ten largest clones add up to about 1% of the sample. The sample's time point label, in plain terms: baseline before first vaccination. The sequencing here drew on peripheral blood, taken on day 0 of AZD1222 vaccination. The receptors derive from an adult in good health.

The genes are TRBV18 and TRBJ1-2; 7 bases map to TRBD1. The V gene's germline CDR1 is KGHSH and CDR2 LQKENI. Trimming took 4 bases from V and 1 from J; bases not matched to a gene: 3. This CDR3 is 14 amino acids long. CDR3: CASSRQGSNYGYTF. CDR3 coding DNA: TGTGCCAGCTCACGACAGGGTAGTAACTATGGCTACACCTTC.

The CDR3 loop is CSARDGTGSLKAFF. The CDR3 bases are TGCAGCGCCCGAGACGGGACAGGGTCACTGAAGGCTTTCTTT. The V gene is TRBV29-1, the J gene TRBJ1-1; 9 bases line up with TRBD1. The CDR3 spans 14 residues. Germline CDR1 is SQVTM and CDR2 is ANQGSEA. V was pared by 7 bases and J by 11 bases, with 17 bases of the junction left unmatched.

The chain has TRBV10-1 and TRBJ2-3, with TRBD2 as a possible D gene (6 bases). Germline V CDR1 and CDR2: WNHNN, SYGVQD (reference sequence). The CDR3 is made up of 15 amino acids. The V end was cut by 8 bases, the J end by 4 bases, with 19 bases between. As DNA, the CDR3 is TGCGCCAGCCACCCGGGAGAGGGGTCCTCAGATACGCAGTATTTT. Protein product: CASHPGEGSSDTQYF.

The V and J genes are TRBV9 and TRBJ1-2; no clear D gene. V was cut by 0 bases and J by 1 base, with 7 bases left in between. CDR3 size: 14 residues. Germline V lookup: CDR1 SGDLS, CDR2 YYNGEE. The chain's CDR3 is CASSVDVGNYGYTF. As DNA, the CDR3 is TGTGCCAGCAGCGTAGACGTAGGTAACTATGGCTACACCTTC.

The rearrangement links TRBV27 to TRBJ1-1, with 9 bases aligning to TRBD1. Germline assignment: CDR1 MNHEY and CDR2 SMNVEV (reference sequence). V lost 4 bases, J lost 6 bases, and 12 bases stayed unmatched. CDR3 size: 16 residues. The CDR3 reads CASSSPGTGKAAEAFF. In DNA, the CDR3 is TGTGCCAGCAGTTCTCCCGGGACAGGGAAAGCCGCTGAAGCTTTCTTT.

The genes are TRBV6-6 and TRBJ1-2; possible D gene TRBD1, 5 bases. The germline CDR1 and CDR2 sequences are MNHNY and SVGAGI (reference sequence). The ends were cut back, 6 bases at V and 4 bases at J, with 21 bases in the middle. The CDR3 is 16 residues long. CDR3 loop: CASSPGFDSRGYGYTF. The CDR3 region has the DNA TGTGCCAGCAGCCCTGGGTTCGACAGTCGAGGCTATGGCTACACCTTC.

This clone was seen a handful of times. This chain links TRBV5-1 with TRBJ1-6; 9 positions agree with TRBD1. There are 14 residues in the CDR3. The germline V gene has CDR1 SGHRS and CDR2 YFSETQ. The ends lost 4 bases at V and 7 bases at J; junction bases unmatched: 3. CDR3: CASSATGGNSPLHF. In DNA, the CDR3 is TGCGCCAGCAGCGCGACAGGGGGGAATTCACCCCTCCACTTT.

The rearrangement uses TRBV12-1 and TRBJ1-2. TRBV12-1 is annotated as a pseudogene. The CDR3 consists of 13 residues. The CDR3 loop is CASSFETVYGYTF. The CDR3, as DNA: TGTGCCAGCAGCTTTGAGACGGTCTATGGCTACACCTTC.

This clone was found once. The chain uses TRBV5-1 and TRBJ2-3; D is undetermined. The germline V gene has CDR1 SGHRS and CDR2 YFSETQ. V was trimmed by 0 bases and J by 0 bases, leaving 11 bases between them. This CDR3 has 16 residues. CDR3 sequence: CASSLGSLPSTDTQYF. The CDR3 nucleotides are TGCGCCAGCAGCTTGGGTTCCCTGCCCAGCACAGATACGCAGTATTTT.

In its sample, this clone was seen once. The gene calls are TRBV7-2 and TRBJ1-6; D might be TRBD1 (5 bases). CDR1 SGHTA and CDR2 FQGNSA come from the germline V gene. V lost 5 bases and J 4 bases, leaving 12 bases between the germline ends. The CDR3 is 15 amino acids. The CDR3 loop reads CASSNRDFYNSPLHF. In DNA form, the CDR3 reads TGTGCCAGCAGCAACCGGGACTTTTATAATTCACCCCTCCACTTT. The variable domain in full, with the rest retrieved from reference TRBV7-2 and TRBJ1-6, is GAGVSQSPSNKVTEKGKDVELRCDPISGHTALYWYRQSLGQGLEFLIYFQGNSAPDKSGLPSDRFSAERTGGSVSTLTIQRTQQEDSAVYLCASSNRDFYNSPLHFGNGTRLTVT.

This clone was observed a single time. The gene calls are TRBV2 and TRBJ1-2; 9 nucleotides match TRBD1. This CDR3 has 16 residues. V lost 5 bases and J lost 2; bases outside the gene matches: 9. Germline loops: CDR1 SNHLY, CDR2 FYNNEI. The CDR3, as DNA: TGTGCCAGCAGTCCTCCCTCCGGACAGGGGAACTATGGCTACACCTTC. Translating it yields CASSPPSGQGNYGYTF.

The chain has TRBV2 and TRBJ2-7, with D possibly TRBD1 on 6 matching bases. CDR1 is SNHLY, CDR2 FYNNEI, per germline. This CDR3 comprises 13 residues. Trimming removed 6 bases at V and 1 base at J, with 10 bases between. CDR3 sequence reads: CASSGQSSYEQYF. The CDR3 DNA follows: TGTGCCAGCAGCGGACAGAGTTCCTACGAGCAGTACTTC.

This clone was seen only once. The chain has TRBV6-5 and TRBJ1-3; D unresolved. Trimming left V 0 bases short and J 2 bases short, with 5 bases between. From germline, CDR1 is MNHEY and CDR2 SVGAGI. This CDR3 contains 14 residues. CDR3 protein: CASSYSSPGNTIYF. CDR3 in DNA: TGTGCCAGCAGTTACTCGTCCCCTGGAAACACCATATATTTT.

CDR3 loop: CASSPSRDPIYGYTF. In DNA, the CDR3 is TGTGCCAGCTCACCATCCAGGGACCCGATCTATGGCTACACCTTC. V and J are TRBV18 and TRBJ1-2; D perhaps matches TRBD1 (5 bases). CDR1 and CDR2 (germline): KGHSH, LQKENI. The V end lost 2 bases, the J end lost 4 bases, and 14 bases lay between the germline ends. The CDR3 runs 15 residues.

The rearrangement uses TRBV7-6 and TRBJ1-2; D gene uncertain. V gave up 2 bases and J gave up 2 bases, with 9 bases separating them. Germline V CDR1 and CDR2: SGHVS, FNYEAQ. The CDR3 extends over 14 amino acids. CDR3 sequence reads: CASSLFEGNYGYTF. The CDR3 DNA sequence: TGTGCCAGCAGCTTATTCGAGGGAAACTATGGCTACACCTTC.

The V gene is TRBV6-1, the J gene TRBJ1-2; D uncertain. Germline V gene data show CDR1 as MNHNS and CDR2 as SASEGT. The CDR3 consists of 16 residues. The germline V and J ends were trimmed by 3 bases and 2 bases, with 16 bases remaining between them. DNA for the CDR3: TGTGCCAGCAGTGATGTATGGTCCGCTCGAAACTATGGCTACACCTTC. Amino acid sequence: CASSDVWSARNYGYTF.

The rearrangement links TRBV6-1 to TRBJ2-1; 10 bases line up with TRBD2. The CDR3 has 16 amino acids. J gave up 2 bases and V 1 base, and 2 bases lay outside the gene matches. CDR1 is MNHNS and CDR2 is SASEGT in the germline V gene. The DNA for the CDR3 is TGTGCCAGCAGTGAAGGAGCGGGGGGGCCCTACAATGAGCAGTTCTTC. Amino acids: CASSEGAGGPYNEQFF.

V and J are TRBV30 and TRBJ2-1, with D uncertain. The V end was cut by 3 bases, the J end by 3 bases, with 6 bases between. In germline, CDR1 is GTSNPN, CDR2 SVGIG (reference sequence). The CDR3 has 12 residues. The CDR3, as DNA: TGTGCCTGGAGCCAGGACTACAATGAGCAGTTCTTC. Its translation is CAWSQDYNEQFF.

The chain combines TRBV6-5 with TRBJ1-1; no firm D call. Between the trimmed V and J ends, which lost 2 bases and 1 base, there was a span of 5 bases. Germline CDR1 and CDR2: MNHEY and SVGAGI. The CDR3 sequence is 13 residues long. The CDR3 here is CASSYHENTEAFF. Written as DNA, the CDR3 is TGTGCCAGCAGTTACCACGAGAACACTGAAGCTTTCTTT.

The chain has TRBV7-9 and TRBJ1-1; 8 bases match TRBD1. Trimming took 6 bases from V and 5 from J; bases not matched to a gene: 11. Per the germline V gene, CDR1 is SEHNR and CDR2 is FQNEAQ (reference sequence). There are 15 residues in the CDR3. Here the CDR3 DNA reads TGTGCCAGCAGTTTCCGGACAGGGAGCAGGACTGAAGCTTTCTTT. This sequence encodes CASSFRTGSRTEAFF. Together with reference TRBV7-9 and TRBJ1-1, the CDR3 gives the full variable domain: DTGVSQNPRHKITKRGQNVTFRCDPISEHNRLYWYRQTLGQGPEFLTYFQNEAQLEKSRLLSDRFSAERPKGSFSTLEIQRTEQGDSAMYLCASSFRTGSRTEAFFGQGTRLTVV.

J is TRBJ1-1 and V is TRBV4-2; 8 bases line up with TRBD1. Unmatched junction bases numbered 8, after V lost 4 bases and J lost 1 base. Germline loops: CDR1 LGHNA, CDR2 YNFKEQ. The length of the CDR3 is 16 residues. CDR3 loop: CASSPGQGGGNTEAFF. The CDR3 nucleotides are TGTGCCAGCAGCCCAGGACAGGGAGGGGGGAACACTGAAGCTTTCTTT.